This T cell receptor beta chain is drawn from a study of blood T cells in healthy people across ages. On this clonotype itself: Its specificity is not known.

Together with a sample-barcoded 5' primer, a J-beta primer mix was included in a second PCR lasting about 6 to 11 cycles. The yield of each sample was at least 3 million CDR3-containing paired-end reads. One entry per CDR3 protein, called by TCRdb with MiXCR from the 5' RACE reads. The table lists about 830,000 distinct CDR3 sequences, 60% to 80% of them singletons, with approximately 30% in the top ten. Germline V lookup: CDR1 SGHVS, CDR2 FQNEAQ. CDR3 size: 13 residues. The germline V and J ends were trimmed by 3 bases and 10 bases, with 10 bases remaining between them. General study points: Long-lived donors carried more naive CD4+ cells and greater diversity than aged donors.

V and J are TRBV7-8 and TRBJ1-6; D may be TRBD1 (5 bases). The TCR sequence derives from a young man in good health. The sequenced material came from blood. The CDR3 loop reads CASSFWGRSPLHF. The CDR3 coding sequence is TGTGCCAGCAGCTTCTGGGGACGATCACCCCTCCACTTT. The full variable domain, rest sourced from reference TRBV7-8 and TRBJ1-6, is GAGVSQSPRYKVAKRGQDVALRCDPISGHVSLFWYQQALGQGPEFLTYFQNEAQLDKSGLPSDRFFAERPEGSVSTLKIQRTQQEDSAVYLCASSFWGRSPLHFGNGTRLTVT.